This T cell receptor beta chain was retrieved from a study of blood T cells in healthy people across ages. Study summary: Roughly one uniquely barcoded beta molecule per two T cells was captured.

This clonotype showed up just a few times. A second about 7 to 11 cycle PCR used barcoded and J-beta primers. Researchers report that a template-switch adaptor with 12 random nucleotides tagged each cDNA molecule. A minimum of 2.5 million CDR3-containing paired-end reads was obtained for each sample. TCRdb ran MiXCR on the 5' RACE reads and lists one entry per CDR3 protein. The top ten clones hold around 10% of a sample with 1.6 million or so distinct CDR3 sequences, about 35% of them seen once. The V gene end was trimmed by 2 bases and the J gene end by 1 base; junction bases not matched to a gene: 3. This CDR3 has 15 residues. Every sample yielded at least 6.5 million isolated PBMCs.

Input material: blood. The chain is built from TRBV12-3 or TRBV12-4 and TRBJ2-5; 8 bases align to TRBD2. The TCR was taken from a woman in her 30s in good health. The CDR3 spells CASSLRGGLQETQYF. The CDR3 DNA reads as TGTGCCAGCAGTTTACGGGGGGGACTCCAAGAGACCCAGTACTTC.